Shown below are 8 T cell receptor beta chains from a single sample sequenced in a study of blood T cell repertoires in COVID-19. Profiled with immunoSEQ multiplex PCR; TCRdb holds only in-frame clones, not every one. The sample yields about 280,000 clones, roughly 87% seen once. Sequenced input: peripheral blood. These receptor sequences come from a man aged 18 to 30 with active or convalescent COVID-19.

This clone was counted a few times. J is TRBJ1-2 and V is TRBV4-1; D remains unclear. Germline V gives CDR1 MGHRA, CDR2 YSYEKL. Trimming removed 0 bases at V and 8 bases at J, with 13 bases between. This CDR3 contains 14 residues. The CDR3 coding sequence is TGCGCCAGCAGCCAAGAACGGCAGGTTGCCGGCTACACCTTC. Its translation: CASSQERQVAGYTF.

This clone has only a few counts. The CDR3 loop reads CASSYSRGGGYTF. CDR3 coding DNA: TGTGCCAGCAGTTATAGCAGGGGCGGCGGCTACACCTTC. The V call is TRBV6-5, the J call TRBJ1-2; a weak D match, TRBD1 (6 bases). CDR1 and CDR2 from the germline V gene are MNHEY and SVGAGI. Trimming took 3 bases from V and 8 from J, leaving 13 bases between them. CDR3 length: 13 amino acids.

J is TRBJ2-2 and V is TRBV7-9; maybe TRBD1 (6 bases). The CDR3 sequence is 15 residues long. Germline assignment: CDR1 SEHNR and CDR2 FQNEAQ (reference sequence). The germline V and J ends were trimmed by 4 bases and 1 base, with 10 bases remaining between them. CDR3 amino acids: CASSSPGQNTGELFF. CDR3 sequence (DNA): TGTGCCAGCAGCTCACCGGGACAGAACACCGGGGAGCTGTTTTTT. Looking up the rest from reference TRBV7-9 and TRBJ2-2 gives the full variable domain: DTGVSQNPRHKITKRGQNVTFRCDPISEHNRLYWYRQTLGQGPEFLTYFQNEAQLEKSRLLSDRFSAERPKGSFSTLEIQRTEQGDSAMYLCASSSPGQNTGELFFGEGSRLTVL.

The J gene is TRBJ2-1, the V gene TRBV9; perhaps TRBD1 as D (5 bases). CDR3 length equals 15 residues. The V gene's germline CDR1 is SGDLS and CDR2 YYNGEE. Trimming stripped 1 base from V and 2 bases from J, with 10 bases between. The CDR3 nucleotides are TGTGCCAGCAGCGTAACTCAGGGTCCCTACAATGAGCAGTTCTTC. Its protein product is CASSVTQGPYNEQFF.

This clone was recorded a few times. J is TRBJ1-2 and V is TRBV6-5, with a weak D call TRBD1 (5 bases). The germline V gene encodes CDR1 MNHEY and CDR2 SVGAGI. The ends were cut back, 8 bases at V and 7 bases at J, with 14 bases in the middle. This CDR3 region has 12 residues. CDR3 bases: TGTGCCAGCGCTCAGGGAGGTCTTGGCTACACCTTC. Its protein is CASAQGGLGYTF.

This clone has just one count. The chain is built from TRBV10-3 and TRBJ2-1; D is unresolved. Trimming took 5 bases from V and 8 from J, leaving 16 bases between them. The CDR3 runs to 14 residues. CDR1 and CDR2 from the germline V gene are ENHRY and SYGVKD. The CDR3 reads CAISTNRVGDEQFF. The DNA for the CDR3 is TGTGCCATCAGTACTAATCGGGTTGGCGATGAGCAGTTCTTC.

The chain uses TRBV2 and TRBJ1-4, with 9 bases lining up with TRBD1. V gave up 3 bases and J gave up 8 bases; unmatched junction bases: 4. CDR3 length: 14 amino acids. Germline CDR1 SNHLY, CDR2 FYNNEI. The CDR3 protein is CASSEGGQGEKLFF. In DNA form, the CDR3 reads TGTGCCAGCAGTGAGGGGGGACAGGGAGAAAAACTGTTTTTT.

The J gene is TRBJ2-7, the V gene TRBV10-3; unclear D gene. With 8 bases removed from V and 2 bases from J, the gap between germline ends came to 13 bases. The germline gives CDR1 ENHRY, CDR2 SYGVKD. The CDR3 totals 13 residues. CDR3 coding DNA: TGTGCCATCCGCCCTAACAGAGCCTACGAGCAGTACTTC. It yields the protein CAIRPNRAYEQYF.